The 9 T cell receptor beta chains in this list originate from one sample, sequenced in a study of blood T cell repertoires in COVID-19. The repertoire was sequenced with immunoSEQ multiplex PCR; TCRdb's copy has only in-frame clones and lacks some. The table includes about 330,000 clones, over 75% detected once. Material for sequencing was PBMCs or T cells enriched from blood (not recorded which). These receptors were collected from a young woman who had recovered from COVID-19.

The rearrangement uses TRBV19 and TRBJ1-2, with 7 bases that match TRBD1. Germline-derived CDR1 and CDR2 are LNHDA and SQIVND (reference sequence). The CDR3 totals 14 residues. Trimming took 4 bases from V and 8 from J; bases not matched to a gene: 10. CDR3 in DNA: TGTGCCAGTAGTACCCTATCTCCGACAGGGGGCTACACCTTC. Translating gives CASSTLSPTGGYTF.

The chain joins TRBV28 to TRBJ1-6; maybe TRBD1 (5 bases). CDR1 MDHEN and CDR2 SYDVKM come from the germline V gene. Trimming took off 6 bases at V and 7 bases at J, with 16 bases between the two ends. The CDR3 consists of 15 residues. In nucleotides, the CDR3 is TGTGCCAGCAGCACCCGGGAGCGGGGGAATTCACCCCTCCACTTT. As protein: CASSTRERGNSPLHF.

The rearrangement links TRBV5-4 to TRBJ2-7; possibly TRBD2 for D (5 bases). Trimming removed 1 base at V and 2 bases at J, with 10 bases between. In germline, CDR1 is SGHNT, CDR2 YYREEE (reference sequence). This CDR3 has 14 residues. In DNA, the CDR3 is TGTGCCAGCAGCTTGCCGGGGTCCCCCTACGAGCAGTACTTC. Protein: CASSLPGSPYEQYF.

Of note for this clone: Within the sample, other DNA sequences also encode this same CDR3. The J gene is TRBJ2-2, the V gene TRBV3-1 (or the pseudogene TRBV3-2); possible D gene TRBD2, 7 bases. V shed 0 bases and J shed 1 base, with 12 bases lying between them. Germline CDR1 and CDR2: LGHDT and YNNKEL (reference sequence). There are 17 residues in the CDR3. CDR3 nucleotides: TGTGCCAGCAGCCAAGATCCGGGGGGCGGGAACACCGGGGAGCTGTTTTTT. Translated: CASSQDPGGGNTGELFF.

The count of this clone is one. V gene TRBV27 combines with J gene TRBJ1-6; no clear D gene. The ends were cut back, 0 bases at V and 4 bases at J, with 13 bases in the middle. Germline assignment: CDR1 MNHEY and CDR2 SMNVEV (reference sequence). The CDR3 is made up of 17 amino acids. The chain's CDR3 is CASSLSNSGVYNSPLHF. The CDR3 bases are TGTGCCAGCAGTTTATCTAATTCGGGAGTTTATAATTCACCCCTCCACTTT.

The genes are TRBV14 and TRBJ1-1; D might be TRBD1 (6 bases). CDR3 length: 18 amino acids. The V and J ends lost 1 base and 8 bases respectively, with 26 bases between them. Per the germline V gene, CDR1 is SGHDN and CDR2 is FVKESK. The CDR3 DNA reads TGTGCCAGCAGCCAAGCTCGGGTGTTGACAGGCCTACACTTAGAAGCTTTCTTT. Translation: CASSQARVLTGLHLEAFF.

This clone was observed once. V is TRBV12-3 or TRBV12-4 and J is TRBJ1-4, with unresolved D. V gave up 10 bases and J gave up 3 bases, with 12 bases separating them. The CDR3 is made up of 13 amino acids. The CDR3 DNA sequence: TGTGCCACCTCGGAGGGCCCTAATGAAAAACTGTTTTTT. Protein product: CATSEGPNEKLFF.

This chain connects TRBV7-9 to TRBJ1-1, with D maybe TRBD1 (5 bases). V lost 2 bases, J lost 6 bases, and 10 bases lay in between. The CDR3 totals 13 residues. Germline values: CDR1 SEHNR, CDR2 FQNEAQ (reference sequence). CDR3 in amino acids: CASSLSAGAEAFF. In DNA form, the CDR3 reads TGTGCCAGCAGCTTATCCGCGGGGGCTGAAGCTTTCTTT.

This chain links TRBV12-3 or TRBV12-4 with TRBJ1-2; D not resolved. The CDR3 loop spans 13 amino acids. V gave up 2 bases and J gave up 4 bases, with 8 bases separating them. CDR3 residues: CASSLNTPYGYTF. Here the CDR3 DNA reads TGTGCCAGCAGTTTAAACACCCCCTATGGCTACACCTTC.